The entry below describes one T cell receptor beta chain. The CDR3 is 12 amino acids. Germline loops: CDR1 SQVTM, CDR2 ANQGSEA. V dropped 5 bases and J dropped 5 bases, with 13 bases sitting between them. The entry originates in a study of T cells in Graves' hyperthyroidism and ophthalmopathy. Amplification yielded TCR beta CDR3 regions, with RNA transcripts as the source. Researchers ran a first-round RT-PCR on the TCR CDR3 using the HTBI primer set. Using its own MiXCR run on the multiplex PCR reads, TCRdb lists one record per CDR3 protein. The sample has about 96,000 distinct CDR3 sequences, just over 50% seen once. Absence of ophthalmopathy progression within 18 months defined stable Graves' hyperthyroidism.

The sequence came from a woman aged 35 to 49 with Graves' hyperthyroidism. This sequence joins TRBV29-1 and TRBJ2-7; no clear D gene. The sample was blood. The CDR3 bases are TGCAGCGTTACCGGGTACGAGGACGAGCAGTACTTC. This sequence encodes CSVTGYEDEQYF.